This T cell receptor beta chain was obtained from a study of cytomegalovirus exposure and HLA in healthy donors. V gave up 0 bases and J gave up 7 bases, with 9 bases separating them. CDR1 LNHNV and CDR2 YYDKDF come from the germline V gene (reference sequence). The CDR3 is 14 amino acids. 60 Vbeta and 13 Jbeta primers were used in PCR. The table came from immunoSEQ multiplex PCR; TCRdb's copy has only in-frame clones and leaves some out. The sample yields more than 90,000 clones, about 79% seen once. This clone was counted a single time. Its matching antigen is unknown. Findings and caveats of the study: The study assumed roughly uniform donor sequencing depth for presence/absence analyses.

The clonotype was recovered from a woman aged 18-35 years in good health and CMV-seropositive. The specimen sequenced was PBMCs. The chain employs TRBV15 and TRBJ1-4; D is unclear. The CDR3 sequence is CATSRELGSEKLFF. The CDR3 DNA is TGTGCCACCAGCAGAGAACTAGGTTCTGAAAAACTGTTTTTT.